A selection of T cell receptor beta chains follows, all from one sample in a study of T cells in Graves' hyperthyroidism and ophthalmopathy. TCRdb re-analysed the multiplex PCR reads in MiXCR, keeping a single row per CDR3 protein. The sample holds around 290,000 distinct CDR3 sequences, about 18% seen once. Sequenced sample: blood. These receptor sequences come from a woman aged 60 to 75 with Graves' ophthalmopathy. The CDR3 runs from the conserved cysteine through the conserved F or W. D genes are given only for firm matches. A clone size is listed for some rows: how often the clone was seen (once, few, many), or a class if it is expanded.

D gene: TRBD1
J gene: TRBJ1-5
clone size: many
CDR3 length: 21
V gene: TRBV24-1
CDR3 protein: CATSDLQRTGIKPFRNQPQHF
CDR3 DNA: TGTGCCACCAGTGATTTGCAGCGGACAGGCATTAAGCCTTTTCGCAATCAGCCCCAGCATTTT

D gene: TRBD1
J gene: TRBJ1-5
clone size: .
CDR3 length: 14
V gene: TRBV30
CDR3 protein: CAWQQGALSQPQHF
CDR3 DNA: TGTGCCTGGCAACAGGGGGCTCTAAGTCAGCCCCAGCATTTT

D gene: .
J gene: TRBJ1-2
clone size: .
CDR3 length: 15
V gene: TRBV3-1
CDR3 protein: CASSQGSANLYGYTF
CDR3 DNA: TGTGCCAGCAGCCAAGGTTCAGCAAATCTCTATGGCTACACCTTC

D gene: TRBD2
J gene: TRBJ2-2
clone size: .
CDR3 length: 15
V gene: TRBV12-3/TRBV12-4
CDR3 protein: CASNPREGYTGELFF
CDR3 DNA: TGTGCCAGCAACCCCCGGGAGGGATATACCGGGGAGCTGTTTTTT

D gene: .
J gene: TRBJ2-5
clone size: many
CDR3 length: 14
V gene: TRBV7-2
CDR3 protein: CASSVNKGPETQYF
CDR3 DNA: TGTGCCAGCAGCGTAAACAAGGGCCCCGAGACCCAGTACTTC

D gene: .
J gene: TRBJ1-1
clone size: many
CDR3 length: 13
V gene: TRBV5-1
CDR3 protein: CASSLSTYTEAFF
CDR3 DNA: TGCGCCAGCAGCTTAAGCACATACACTGAAGCTTTCTTT

D gene: .
J gene: TRBJ1-2
clone size: many
CDR3 length: 13
V gene: TRBV5-1
CDR3 protein: CASSNTGTQYYTF
CDR3 DNA: TGCGCCAGCAGCAATACCGGGACACAATACTACACCTTC

D gene: .
J gene: TRBJ1-2
clone size: .
CDR3 length: 12
V gene: TRBV11-2
CDR3 protein: CASSVRRHGYTF
CDR3 DNA: TGTGCCAGCAGCGTCCGAAGGCATGGCTACACCTTC

D gene: .
J gene: TRBJ1-6
clone size: .
CDR3 length: 17
V gene: TRBV4-3
CDR3 protein: CASSQDHIPGTRFPLHF
CDR3 DNA: TGCGCCAGCAGCCAAGATCATATCCCGGGGACCCGATTCCCCCTCCACTTT

D gene: .
J gene: TRBJ2-1
clone size: .
CDR3 length: 16
V gene: TRBV9
CDR3 protein: CASSVDGGGGYNEQFF
CDR3 DNA: TGTGCCAGCAGCGTAGATGGGGGTGGGGGCTACAATGAGCAGTTCTTC

D gene: .
J gene: TRBJ1-2
clone size: few
CDR3 length: 15
V gene: TRBV5-5
CDR3 protein: CASSLAPDVAYGYTF
CDR3 DNA: TGTGCCAGCAGCTTGGCTCCAGATGTCGCGTATGGCTACACCTTC

D gene: TRBD1
J gene: TRBJ2-2
clone size: many
CDR3 length: 15
V gene: TRBV2
CDR3 protein: CASSTPGQGTGELFF
CDR3 DNA: TGTGCCAGCAGTACACCGGGACAGGGCACCGGGGAGCTGTTTTTT

D gene: .
J gene: TRBJ2-3
clone size: many
CDR3 length: 13
V gene: TRBV5-1
CDR3 protein: CASSLGATDTQYF
CDR3 DNA: TGCGCCAGCAGCTTGGGCGCCACAGATACGCAGTATTTT

D gene: .
J gene: TRBJ1-2
clone size: many
CDR3 length: 12
V gene: TRBV27
CDR3 protein: CASRRQDYGYTF
CDR3 DNA: TGTGCCAGCAGAAGACAAGACTATGGCTACACCTTC

D gene: .
J gene: TRBJ2-7
clone size: many
CDR3 length: 15
V gene: TRBV11-2
CDR3 protein: CASSLDRTGFYEQYF
CDR3 DNA: TGTGCCAGCAGCTTAGATAGGACCGGTTTCTACGAGCAGTACTTC

D gene: .
J gene: TRBJ2-2
clone size: many
CDR3 length: 14
V gene: TRBV5-5
CDR3 protein: CASSFTSNTGELFF
CDR3 DNA: TGTGCCAGCAGCTTTACATCGAACACCGGGGAGCTGTTTTTT

D gene: .
J gene: TRBJ2-7
clone size: .
CDR3 length: 15
V gene: TRBV4-2
CDR3 protein: CASSQAQGPTGEQYF
CDR3 DNA: TGTGCCAGCAGCCAAGCGCAGGGGCCCACGGGGGAGCAGTACTTC

D gene: .
J gene: TRBJ1-5
clone size: .
CDR3 length: 14
V gene: TRBV6-2/TRBV6-3
CDR3 protein: CASSDLPGAQPQHF
CDR3 DNA: TGTGCCAGCAGCGACCTACCAGGGGCCCAGCCCCAGCATTTT

D gene: .
J gene: TRBJ1-1
clone size: many
CDR3 length: 13
V gene: TRBV5-1
CDR3 protein: CASSFLENTEAFF
CDR3 DNA: TGCGCCAGCAGCTTTTTAGAGAACACTGAAGCTTTCTTT

D gene: TRBD1
J gene: TRBJ2-7
clone size: .
CDR3 length: 13
V gene: TRBV5-4
CDR3 protein: CASSFDRGYEQYF
CDR3 DNA: TGTGCCAGCAGCTTTGACAGGGGCTACGAGCAGTACTTC

D gene: .
J gene: TRBJ1-2
clone size: few
CDR3 length: 13
V gene: TRBV20-1
CDR3 protein: CSASGHLLYGYTF
CDR3 DNA: TGCAGTGCTAGCGGACACCTCCTCTATGGCTACACCTTC

D gene: .
J gene: TRBJ1-6
clone size: few
CDR3 length: 14
V gene: TRBV9
CDR3 protein: CASSVARGTSPLHF
CDR3 DNA: TGTGCCAGCAGCGTAGCCAGAGGGACTTCACCCCTCCACTTT

D gene: .
J gene: TRBJ2-5
clone size: .
CDR3 length: 17
V gene: TRBV3-2
CDR3 protein: CASSQADYDTDKETQYF
CDR3 DNA: TGTGCCAGCAGCCAGGCGGATTATGATACAGACAAAGAGACCCAGTACTTC

D gene: .
J gene: TRBJ1-4
clone size: many
CDR3 length: 12
V gene: TRBV6-1
CDR3 protein: CASSRPLEKLFF
CDR3 DNA: TGTGCCAGCAGCCGGCCTCTTGAAAAACTGTTTTTT